This T cell receptor (beta chain) is drawn from a study of tumor-infiltrating lymphocytes in primary liver carcinoma (dated by TCRdb to 2016 to 2017). With respect to the entire study: Between late 2015 and early 2016, about five patients in China with histopathologically diagnosed primary liver carcinoma had their tumors surgically resected. The five patients, three men and two women aged 30 to 69 years, had hepatocellular carcinoma (four) or combined HCC and intrahepatic cholangiocarcinoma (one). TCRbeta repertoire sequencing, expression microarrays and whole-exome sequencing were combined in the study across five regions of each liver tumor, with adjacent normal tissue and blood also included. Roughly 3.65 to 7.5 million productive TCRbeta reads were obtained per sample, and no significant difference in read depth was found between tissue types. Tumors of the five patients were stage T1-T3 N0M0 with maximum diameters of roughly 4.2 to 11 cm. TCRbeta repertoire sequencing covered approximately 35 specimens from 5 patients: some 25 tumor regions, 5 adjacent noncancerous liver tissues and 5 peripheral blood samples. Repertoires from technical replicates were highly reproducible, with mean shared-clone rates approximately 0.88 and correlation coefficients above 0.95. Results the study describes overall, beyond this receptor: Repertoire overlap was found to be higher between tumor regions (mean approximately 35%) than between tumor-adjacent (approximately 17%) or tumor-blood (about 14%) pairs, consistent with antigen-driven expansion. Comparison of CD4+ and CD8+ T cell repertoires was precluded by the use of bulk unsorted samples. Only four or five patients were included in the study, and the authors note that the findings should be validated in a larger study. The top 250 clones made up a significantly larger repertoire fraction in tumors than in blood (p = 0.039). Because only the TCR beta chain was sequenced and unpaired alpha chains were not captured, true repertoire diversity is likely underestimated.

TRIzol reagent was used to extract blood RNA from unsorted whole blood, while the DNeasy Blood & Tissue kit provided the germline DNA. Chronic HBV infection was present in the patients, and the patients were treatment-naive at sampling. Before surgery, approximately 4 milliliters of peripheral blood were collected into K2EDTA tubes. Notes on this clonotype: Its antigen specificity is not known. The junction and the germline gene differ at one end; a read error may be behind it.

CDR1 and CDR2 are read off the germline V gene as SGHAT and FQNNGV. Spanning cysteine to phenylalanine, the CDR3 consists of 14 amino acids. Only the CDR3 portion is preserved as DNA: 42 bases, with reading frame beginning at the first base. TCRbeta-specific cDNA was reverse-transcribed from about 500 ng total RNA using a constant-region primer and ProtoScript II reverse transcriptase. Construction of the TCRbeta libraries relied on three nested rounds of multiplex PCR, following a slightly modified ARM-PCR procedure. Each of the first two PCR rounds ran for approximately 9 cycles and used multiplex TRBV1-TRBV30 forward primers together with a Cbeta reverse primer. Sample barcodes and Illumina adapters were added in a final 25-cycle PCR with Deep VentR polymerase. Before sequencing, amplicons of 200-500 bp were purified from gel using a QIAquick gel extraction kit. An Illumina HiSeq 2500 was used to sequence the TCRbeta amplicons, generating 250-bp paired-end reads. The authors processed their data as follows. Reads were quality-trimmed with Trimmomatic v0.33, and paired reads were merged with FLASH v1.2.11 to recover full CDR3 sequences. V, D and J germline segments were assigned to the rearranged TCRbeta sequences by MiGEC v1.2.1b. Clonotype statistics, along with Shannon-Wiener diversity indices, were calculated using VDJtools v1.0.0. Except for diversity analysis, only the 250 most abundant clonotypes of each sample were used in subsequent analyses to reduce sampling bias. Clones were called with MiXCR by TCRdb after fastp trimmed the public reads at Q25, and only in-frame beta chains were retained. Identical CDR3 proteins give one entry, which carries the most common genes and DNA. None of the V and J calls come from the authors' own analysis; TCRdb made them. The sample profile shows 300,000 to 350,000 distinct CDR3 sequences; approximately 64% of them were found once. The ten largest account for about 6.1% of the sample.

The sequence came from a man in his forties with primary liver carcinoma and hepatitis B virus infection. The sample comprised peripheral blood. The rearrangement combines TRBV11-2 with TRBJ1-5, with no confidently assigned D gene. This receptor carries the CDR3 CASRIGRSNQPQHF. The nucleotide sequence reads TGTGCTAGCAGGATTGGACGTAGCAATCAGCCCCAGCATTTT.